These 5 T cell receptor beta chains came from one sample sequenced in a study of T cell responses to AZD1222 COVID-19 vaccine. Clones were read by immunoSEQ multiplex PCR, and TCRdb kept only the in-frame ones, dropping some. This sample carries 85,000 to 130,000 clones, approximately 88% of them seen once, and the ten largest clones take about 8.7%. The material sequenced was peripheral blood, taken on day 0 of AZD1222 vaccination. These receptors were collected from an adult in good health.

The count of this clone is one. The chain carries TRBV7-9 and TRBJ1-4; 12 nucleotides align to TRBD1. Trimming removed 5 bases from V and 8 bases from J; junction bases left unmatched: 9. From germline, CDR1 is SEHNR and CDR2 FQNEAQ (reference sequence). The CDR3 spans 16 residues. DNA of the CDR3: TGTGCCAGCAGCATACCGGGACAGGGGGCGGGAGAAAAACTGTTTTTT. Its translation is CASSIPGQGAGEKLFF.

CDR3 coding DNA: TGTGCCAGCAGTGGGGCTAGGGGGGAGACCCAGTACTTC. It yields the protein CASSGARGETQYF. V gene TRBV2 combines with J gene TRBJ2-5; perhaps TRBD1 as D (6 bases). Trimming cost V 4 bases and J 5 bases, with 11 bases left between them. The CDR3 runs to 13 residues. Germline CDR1 reads SNHLY; CDR2 reads FYNNEI.

A single count supports this clone. The chain has TRBV21-1 and TRBJ2-1. TRBV21-1 is given as a pseudogene. The CDR3 covers 16 residues. The CDR3 protein is CASSWPNCSSYNEQFF. In nucleotides, the CDR3 is TGTGCCAGCAGCTGGCCTAACTGCAGCTCCTACAATGAGCAGTTCTTC.

The chain combines TRBV9 with TRBJ2-3, with TRBD2 identical over 8 bases. Germline CDR1 and CDR2: SGDLS and YYNGEE. J gave up 4 bases and V 2 bases, and 12 bases lay outside the gene matches. The CDR3 extends over 17 amino acids. The chain's CDR3 is CASSVSSGSYRADTQYF. For the CDR3, the DNA is TGTGCCAGCAGCGTCTCGAGCGGGAGTTATCGGGCAGATACGCAGTATTTT. The full variable domain, its missing parts supplied by reference TRBV9 and TRBJ2-3, is DSGVTQTPKHLITATGQRVTLRCSPRSGDLSVYWYQQSLDQGLQFLIQYYNGEERAKGNILERFSAQQFPDLHSELNLSSLELGDSALYFCASSVSSGSYRADTQYFGPGTRLTVL.

As DNA, the CDR3 is TGTGCCAGCAGCTACATGACAGGGAACACCGGGGAGCTGTTTTTT. This sequence encodes CASSYMTGNTGELFF. This rearrangement joins TRBV5-4 to TRBJ2-2, with a possible D match to TRBD1 (6 bases). The CDR3 consists of 15 residues. V was clipped by 3 bases and J by 1 base, with 10 bases between them. The V gene's germline CDR1 is SGHNT and CDR2 YYREEE (reference sequence).